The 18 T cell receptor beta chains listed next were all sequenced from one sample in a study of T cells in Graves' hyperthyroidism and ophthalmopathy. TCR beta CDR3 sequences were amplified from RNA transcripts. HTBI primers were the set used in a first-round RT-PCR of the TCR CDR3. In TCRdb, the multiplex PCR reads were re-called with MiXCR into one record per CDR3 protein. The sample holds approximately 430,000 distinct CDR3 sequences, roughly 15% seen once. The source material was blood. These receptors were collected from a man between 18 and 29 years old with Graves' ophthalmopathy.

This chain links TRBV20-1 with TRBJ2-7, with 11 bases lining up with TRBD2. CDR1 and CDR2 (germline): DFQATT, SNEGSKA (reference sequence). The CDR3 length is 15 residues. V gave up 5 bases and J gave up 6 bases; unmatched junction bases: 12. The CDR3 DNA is TGCAGTGCTCCTTGGGTGTTAGCGGGAGGGGGCGAGCAGTACTTC. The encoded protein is CSAPWVLAGGGEQYF.

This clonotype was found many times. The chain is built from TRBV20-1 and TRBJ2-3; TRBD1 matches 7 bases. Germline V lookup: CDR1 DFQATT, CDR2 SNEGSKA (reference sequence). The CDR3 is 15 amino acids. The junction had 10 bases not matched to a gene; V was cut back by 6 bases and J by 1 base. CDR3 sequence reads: CSARQGAWGTDTQYF. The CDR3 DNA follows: TGCAGTGCGAGACAGGGCGCTTGGGGCACAGATACGCAGTATTTT.

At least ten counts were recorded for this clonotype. In nucleotides, the CDR3 is TGTGCCAGCAGTGCAGACTTAGGTGGGCTGTTTTTT. This encodes CASSADLGGLFF. The chain carries TRBV12-3 or TRBV12-4 and TRBJ2-2; D gene ambiguous. V lost 5 bases to trimming and J lost 13 bases, with 14 bases between them. The length of the CDR3 is 12 residues.

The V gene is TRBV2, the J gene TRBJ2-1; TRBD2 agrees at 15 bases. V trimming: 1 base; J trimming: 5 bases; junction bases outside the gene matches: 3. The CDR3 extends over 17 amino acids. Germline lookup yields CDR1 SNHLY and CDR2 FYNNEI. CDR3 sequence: CASSEEGTSGRHNEQFF. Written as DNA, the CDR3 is TGTGCCAGCAGTGAAGAAGGGACTAGCGGGAGGCACAATGAGCAGTTCTTC.

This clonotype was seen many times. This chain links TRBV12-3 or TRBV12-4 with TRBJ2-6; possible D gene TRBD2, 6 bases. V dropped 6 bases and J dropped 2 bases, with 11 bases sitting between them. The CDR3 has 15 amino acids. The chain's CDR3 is CASRVWGAGANVLTF. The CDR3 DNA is TGTGCCAGCAGGGTTTGGGGGGCTGGGGCCAACGTCCTGACTTTC.

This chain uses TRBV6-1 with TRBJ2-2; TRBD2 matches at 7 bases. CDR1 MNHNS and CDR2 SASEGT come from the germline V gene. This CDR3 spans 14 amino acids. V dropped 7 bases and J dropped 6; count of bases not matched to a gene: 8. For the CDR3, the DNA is TGTGCCAGCACTAGACTAGCAATCGCCGGGGAGCTGTTTTTT. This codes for CASTRLAIAGELFF.

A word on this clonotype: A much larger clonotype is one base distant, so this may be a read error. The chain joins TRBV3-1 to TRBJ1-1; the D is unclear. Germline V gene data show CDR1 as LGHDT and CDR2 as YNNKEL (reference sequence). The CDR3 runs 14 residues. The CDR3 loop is CASGQEGRATEAFF. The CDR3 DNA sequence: TGTGCCAGCGGCCAAGAGGGCCGAGCCACTGAAGCTTTCTTT.

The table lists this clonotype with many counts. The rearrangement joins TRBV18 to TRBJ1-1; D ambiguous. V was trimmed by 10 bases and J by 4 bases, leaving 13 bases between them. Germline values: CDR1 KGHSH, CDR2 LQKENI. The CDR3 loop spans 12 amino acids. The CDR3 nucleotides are TGTGCCACCCAGGAGGATCTCACTGAAGCTTTCTTT. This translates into CATQEDLTEAFF.

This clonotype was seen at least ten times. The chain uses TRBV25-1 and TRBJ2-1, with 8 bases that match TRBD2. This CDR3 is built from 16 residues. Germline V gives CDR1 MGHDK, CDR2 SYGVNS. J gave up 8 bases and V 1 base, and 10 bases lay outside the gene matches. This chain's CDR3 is CASSELAGLGIDEQFF. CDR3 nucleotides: TGTGCCAGCAGTGAATTAGCGGGACTGGGGATCGATGAGCAGTTCTTC.

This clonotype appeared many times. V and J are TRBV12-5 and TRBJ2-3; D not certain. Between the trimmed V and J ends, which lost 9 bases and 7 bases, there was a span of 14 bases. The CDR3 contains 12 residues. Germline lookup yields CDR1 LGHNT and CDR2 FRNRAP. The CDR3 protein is CASAGLGYTQYF. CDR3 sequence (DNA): TGTGCTAGCGCAGGCCTGGGATATACGCAGTATTTT.

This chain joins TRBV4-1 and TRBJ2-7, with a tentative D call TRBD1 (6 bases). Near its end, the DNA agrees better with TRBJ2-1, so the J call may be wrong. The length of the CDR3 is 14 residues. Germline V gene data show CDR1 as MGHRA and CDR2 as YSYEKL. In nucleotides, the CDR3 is TGCGCCAGCAGCCACCGGACAGCCTCCTACGAGCAGTTCTTC. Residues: CASSHRTASYEQFF.

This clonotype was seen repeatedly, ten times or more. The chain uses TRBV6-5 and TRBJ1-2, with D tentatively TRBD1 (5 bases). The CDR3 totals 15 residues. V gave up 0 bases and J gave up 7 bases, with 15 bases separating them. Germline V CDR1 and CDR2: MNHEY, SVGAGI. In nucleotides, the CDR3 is TGTGCCAGCAGTTACTCAATAGTCGGGGGAGGTGGCTACACCTTC. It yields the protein CASSYSIVGGGGYTF.

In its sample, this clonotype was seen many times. CDR3 in amino acids: CATSGRDSYEQYF. DNA for the CDR3: TGTGCCACCAGTGGCAGGGACTCCTACGAGCAGTACTTC. The gene calls are TRBV24-1 and TRBJ2-7; TRBD1 might be the D (5 bases). V was pared by 5 bases and J by 0 bases, with 7 bases between. The CDR3 totals 13 residues. Germline loops: CDR1 KGHDR, CDR2 SFDVKD.

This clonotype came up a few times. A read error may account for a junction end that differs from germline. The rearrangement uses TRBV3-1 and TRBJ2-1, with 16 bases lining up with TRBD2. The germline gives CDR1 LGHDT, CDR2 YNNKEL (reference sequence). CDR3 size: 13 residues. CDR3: CASGTSGGDEQLF. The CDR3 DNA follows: TGTGCCAGCGGGACTAGCGGGGGGGATGAGCAGCTCTTC.

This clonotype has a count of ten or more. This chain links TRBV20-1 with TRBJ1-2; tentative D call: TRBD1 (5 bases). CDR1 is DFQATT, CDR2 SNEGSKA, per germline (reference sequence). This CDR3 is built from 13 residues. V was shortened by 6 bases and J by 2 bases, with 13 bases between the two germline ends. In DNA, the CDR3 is TGCAGTGCCCAAGACCGACAGAACTATGGCTACACCTTC. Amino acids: CSAQDRQNYGYTF.

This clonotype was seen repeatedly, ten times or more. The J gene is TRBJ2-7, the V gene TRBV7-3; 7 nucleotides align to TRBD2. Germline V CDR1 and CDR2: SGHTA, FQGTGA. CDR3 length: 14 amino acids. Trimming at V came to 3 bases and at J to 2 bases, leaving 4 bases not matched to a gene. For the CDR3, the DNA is TGTGCCAGCAGCTTGCTGGGAGGGCCCTACGAGCAGTACTTC. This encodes CASSLLGGPYEQYF.

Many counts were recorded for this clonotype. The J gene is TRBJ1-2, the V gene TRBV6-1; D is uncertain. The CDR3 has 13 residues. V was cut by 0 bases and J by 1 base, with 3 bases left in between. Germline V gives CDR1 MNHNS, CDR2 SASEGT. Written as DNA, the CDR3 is TGTGCCAGCAGTGAAGCAGATAACTATGGCTACACCTTC. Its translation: CASSEADNYGYTF.

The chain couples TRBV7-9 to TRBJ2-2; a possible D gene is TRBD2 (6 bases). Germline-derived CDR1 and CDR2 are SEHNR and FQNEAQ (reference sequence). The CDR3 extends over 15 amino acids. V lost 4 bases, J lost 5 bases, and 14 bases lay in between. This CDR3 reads CASSSVEGWTGELFF. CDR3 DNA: TGTGCCAGCAGCTCCGTGGAGGGGTGGACCGGGGAGCTGTTTTTT.